This T cell receptor beta chain emerged from a study of T-cell memory formation after mild COVID-19. TCRdb used MiXCR to reprocess the 5' RACE reads, holding one entry per CDR3 protein. This table has about 13,000 distinct CDR3 sequences, 15% to 20% appearing once. Trimming removed 3 bases from V and 1 base from J, with 9 bases in between. Germline loops: CDR1 DFQATT, CDR2 SNEGSKA (reference sequence). The CDR3 runs 13 residues. The V and J genes are TRBV20-1 and TRBJ1-1; D ambiguous. Material: PBMCs or a T cell subset sorted from them (not recorded which). This clonotype originated in a young man who had mild COVID-19 (a few samples of this study predate the infection). Cell type and time point are not known. The CDR3 is CSASPTGNTEAFF. The CDR3 region has the DNA TGCAGTGCTAGTCCGACTGGGAACACTGAAGCTTTCTTT.